The following is a T cell receptor (beta chain) sequence with its context. Its target is not known. This entry is derived from a study of cytomegalovirus exposure and HLA in healthy donors. The CDR3 sequence is 16 residues long. Germline values: CDR1 LGHNA, CDR2 YNFKEQ. Losses at the gene ends were 1 base for V and 6 bases for J; bases not matched to a gene: 6. Both 60 Vbeta primers and 13 Jbeta primers went into the PCR. Repertoires were generated with immunoSEQ multiplex PCR, while TCRdb's copy carries only in-frame clones and drops some. The sample yields roughly 180,000 clones, approximately 80% seen once. Regarding the study as a whole: By HLA locus, TCR association rates varied in a later analysis, with DRB1 showing the most and HLA-C the fewest. Likely technical artifact: a cluster of highly shared sequence variants. Another analysis was done later, and it associated roughly 15,000 TCR beta sequences with HLA alleles at 0.05 false discovery rate. Researchers reported in a later analysis that a missense DCLRE1C variant was tied to TCR beta V- and J-gene trimming.

V and J are TRBV4-2 and TRBJ2-2; TRBD2 aligns across 9 bases. The sequence derives from a young woman in good health and CMV-seropositive. The specimen was PBMCs. The CDR3, as DNA: TGTGCCAGCAGCCAAGTGGCTAGCGGGACGCCCGGGGAGCTGTTTTTT. It encodes CASSQVASGTPGELFF.